The rows below give T cell receptor beta chains drawn from one sample of a study of shared T cell receptors in the human thymus. Profiling relied on immunoSEQ multiplex PCR, and the TCRdb table lists in-frame clones only, not all of them. The profile shows 640,000 or so clones, more than 70% of them singletons. This same sample was also taken into another study, of human thymus T cells.

The sequenced material came from thymocytes. Every receptor here comes from a boy in the first two years of life with a congenital heart defect. The CDR3 runs from the conserved cysteine through the conserved F or W. The order of the fields is V gene, J gene, clone size, D gene, CDR3 protein, CDR3 DNA. A D gene is named only where the DNA matches it firmly. The size entry is marked missing in some rows and otherwise reads once, few, many or a size class.

TRBV27	TRBJ1-6	-	TRBD1	CASSFRDRSHSPLHF	TGTGCCAGCAGTTTCCGGGACAGGTCCCATTCACCCCTCCACTTT
TRBV9	TRBJ2-1	-	-	CASTARGSGVNEQFF	TGTGCCAGCACGGCTAGGGGGTCAGGGGTCAATGAGCAGTTCTTC
TRBV29-1	TRBJ1-5	-	TRBD1	CSVGITGEDQPQHF	TGCAGCGTTGGAATCACAGGGGAAGATCAGCCCCAGCATTTT
TRBV5-1	TRBJ2-5	-	TRBD1	CASRITGDVTQYF	TGCGCCAGCAGGATAACAGGGGACGTGACCCAGTACTTC
TRBV14	TRBJ2-1	-	TRBD1	CASRLTGENEQFF	TGTGCCAGCAGGCTGACAGGGGAGAATGAGCAGTTCTTC
TRBV27	TRBJ2-7	few	-	CASSWGRGASYEQYF	TGTGCCAGCAGTTGGGGCCGTGGGGCCTCCTACGAGCAGTACTTC
TRBV19	TRBJ2-7	-	-	CASSTGVDYEQYF	TGTGCCAGTAGTACAGGGGTAGACTACGAGCAGTACTTC
TRBV28	TRBJ2-1	few	-	CASSSPSGNEQFF	TGTGCCAGCAGCTCCCCTTCCGGGAATGAGCAGTTCTTC
TRBV19	TRBJ1-1	-	-	CASSISTGAFF	TGTGCCAGTAGTATTTCGACAGGAGCTTTCTTT
TRBV28	TRBJ1-6	-	-	CASGTSSYNSPLHF	TGTGCCAGCGGTACTAGCTCCTATAATTCCCCCCTCCACTTT
TRBV7-9	TRBJ2-5	-	TRBD2	CASSPPVLAGDETQYF	TGTGCCAGCAGCCCCCCCGTACTAGCGGGCGACGAGACCCAGTACTTC
TRBV13	TRBJ1-4	-	-	CASSLVSPRGNEKLFF	TGTGCCAGCAGCTTAGTATCTCCTCGAGGTAATGAAAAACTGTTTTTT
TRBV27	TRBJ2-7	-	-	CASSLFQDHYEQYF	TGTGCCAGCAGTTTATTTCAGGATCATTACGAGCAGTACTTC
TRBV10-3	TRBJ2-1	-	-	CAMSGETYNEQFF	TGTGCCATGTCGGGGGAAACCTACAATGAGCAGTTCTTC
TRBV30	TRBJ2-7	-	TRBD2	CAWSGAGGPYEQYF	TGTGCCTGGAGTGGAGCGGGAGGGCCCTACGAGCAGTACTTC
TRBV9	TRBJ1-5	-	-	CARRDAITQPQHF	TGTGCCAGGCGGGACGCAATCACCCAGCCCCAGCATTTT
TRBV27	TRBJ2-3	once	TRBD2	CASTSRSPERAGGTDTQYF	TGTGCCAGCACTTCAAGGTCCCCAGAGCGAGCGGGGGGAACAGATACGCAGTATTTT
TRBV4-2	TRBJ2-5	once	TRBD2	CASSRNGTSGQETQYF	TGTGCCAGCAGCCGAAACGGGACTAGCGGCCAAGAGACCCAGTACTTC
TRBV9	TRBJ1-2	-	-	CASSVDWAGRSIYGYTF	TGTGCCAGCAGCGTAGATTGGGCAGGGCGTTCTATTTATGGCTACACCTTC
TRBV18	TRBJ2-1	-	-	CASSQQEGSYNEQFF	TGTGCCAGCTCTCAACAAGAGGGCTCCTACAATGAGCAGTTCTTC
TRBV15	TRBJ1-5	-	-	CATSRGNMWAVDSNQPQHF	TGTGCCACCAGCAGAGGTAACATGTGGGCAGTTGATAGCAATCAGCCCCAGCATTTT
TRBV11-2	TRBJ2-3	-	TRBD2	CASSSPLAGRTDTQYF	TGTGCCAGCAGTTCACCTCTAGCGGGACGCACAGATACGCAGTATTTT
TRBV2	TRBJ2-3	few	TRBD2	CASSEAGGLTDTQYF	TGTGCCAGCAGTGAGGCGGGAGGGCTGACAGATACGCAGTATTTT
TRBV13	TRBJ1-5	-	-	CASSRTPGPQHF	TGTGCCAGCAGCCGGACACCGGGGCCCCAGCATTTT
TRBV4-3	TRBJ2-2	-	-	CASSQEGLLNTGELFF	TGCGCCAGCAGCCAAGAGGGACTCCTGAACACCGGGGAGCTGTTTTTT
TRBV7-9	TRBJ1-2	-	TRBD1	CASSRTPGQAGYGYTF	TGTGCCAGCAGCCGGACACCGGGACAGGCCGGGTATGGCTACACCTTC
TRBV4-3	TRBJ2-4	-	TRBD2	CASSHYRGGKNIQYF	TGCGCCAGCAGCCACTACCGCGGGGGCAAAAACATTCAGTACTTC
TRBV7-6	TRBJ2-7	-	TRBD1	CASSPSPDRGPYEQYF	TGTGCCAGCAGCCCCAGCCCGGACAGGGGGCCCTACGAGCAGTACTTC
TRBV18	TRBJ2-4	-	TRBD1	CASSPGQGRLAKNIQYF	TGTGCCAGCTCACCAGGACAGGGGAGATTAGCCAAAAACATTCAGTACTTC
TRBV27	TRBJ1-1	-	TRBD1	CASSPPGTGGGLTEAFF	TGTGCCAGCAGTCCACCCGGGACAGGGGGCGGGTTGACTGAAGCTTTCTTT
TRBV5-1	TRBJ1-1	-	TRBD1	CASSPTGRNTEAFF	TGCGCCAGCAGCCCGACAGGGCGGAACACTGAAGCTTTCTTT
TRBV13	TRBJ2-6	-	TRBD1	CASSPGQGSLVGANVLTF	TGTGCCAGCAGCCCGGGACAGGGATCTTTGGTTGGGGCCAACGTCCTGACTTTC
TRBV9	TRBJ1-2	-	-	CASSRRQNYGYTF	TGTGCCAGCAGCAGAAGACAGAACTATGGCTACACCTTC
TRBV5-6	TRBJ2-7	-	-	CASSLAGEAEQYF	TGTGCCAGCAGCTTGGCTGGGGAGGCCGAGCAGTACTTC
TRBV9	TRBJ2-2	-	-	CASSVGGITGELFF	TGTGCCAGCAGCGTAGGCGGGATCACCGGGGAGCTGTTTTTT
TRBV6-1	TRBJ2-5	-	TRBD2	CASRKGRETQHF	TGTGCCAGCAGGAAGGGGAGGGAGACCCAGCACTTC
TRBV29-1	TRBJ1-4	-	-	CSAESGFNEKLFF	TGCAGCGCTGAGTCAGGGTTTAATGAAAAACTGTTTTTT
TRBV9	TRBJ1-2	-	TRBD1	CASSPGQGANGYTF	TGTGCCAGCAGCCCGGGACAGGGGGCTAATGGCTACACCTTC
TRBV4-1	TRBJ1-5	-	-	CASSPQLGKGDQPQHF	TGCGCCAGCAGCCCTCAACTGGGGAAAGGGGATCAGCCCCAGCATTTT
TRBV4-1	TRBJ1-5	-	TRBD1	CASSREEGQGANQPQHF	TGCGCCAGCAGCCGGGAGGAGGGACAGGGGGCGAATCAGCCCCAGCATTTT
TRBV7-8	TRBJ1-2	-	TRBD1	CASSFYRTGDYGYTF	TGTGCCAGCAGCTTCTACAGGACAGGGGACTATGGCTACACCTTC
TRBV12-5	TRBJ2-1	-	TRBD2	CASGLVSGLASDEQFF	TGTGCTAGTGGTTTGGTATCAGGACTAGCGAGCGATGAGCAGTTCTTC
TRBV5-4	TRBJ1-2	-	TRBD1	CASSFWDRGLKGYTF	TGTGCCAGCAGCTTCTGGGACAGGGGGCTTAAAGGCTACACCTTC
TRBV28	TRBJ2-1	-	TRBD2	CASSLRTRRYNEQFF	TGTGCCAGCAGTTTGAGGACTAGGCGCTACAATGAGCAGTTCTTC
TRBV2	TRBJ2-1	-	-	CASRPPGYLYNEQFF	TGTGCCAGCAGACCCCCAGGATACCTTTACAATGAGCAGTTCTTC
TRBV19	TRBJ2-5	once	TRBD2	CASSIEEREGPETQYF	TGTGCCAGTAGTATAGAGGAGCGGGAGGGCCCAGAGACCCAGTACTTC
TRBV19	TRBJ2-4	-	TRBD2	CASSIPLSRTALAGGPRNIQYF	TGTGCCAGTAGTATCCCCCTAAGCCGGACTGCCCTAGCGGGGGGGCCACGGAACATTCAGTACTTC
TRBV28	TRBJ2-7	-	TRBD1	CASSLVRDRGLYEQYF	TGTGCCAGCAGTCTTGTGCGGGACAGGGGGCTCTACGAGCAGTACTTC
TRBV14	TRBJ2-1	-	-	CASSQESEREQFF	TGTGCCAGCAGCCAAGAGTCGGAGCGGGAGCAGTTCTTC
TRBV14	TRBJ2-1	-	TRBD2	CASSQVSSGWKGEQFF	TGTGCCAGCAGCCAAGTTAGTAGCGGGTGGAAAGGCGAGCAGTTCTTC
TRBV5-6	TRBJ2-7	-	-	CASSQQGMGGRFDEQYF	TGTGCCAGCAGCCAACAAGGAATGGGGGGGCGGTTTGACGAGCAGTACTTC
TRBV13	TRBJ2-3	-	-	CASSYERGTRGVDTQYF	TGTGCCAGCAGCTACGAGCGCGGGACCAGAGGGGTGGATACGCAGTATTTT
TRBV7-9	TRBJ2-1	-	-	CASSPLPKLNEQFF	TGTGCCAGCAGCCCCTTACCGAAACTCAATGAGCAGTTCTTC
TRBV5-1	TRBJ1-2	once	-	CASSLRVKGRGPSYGYTF	TGCGCCAGCAGCTTGAGGGTGAAGGGCAGGGGCCCATCGTATGGCTACACCTTC
TRBV9	TRBJ2-3	-	TRBD2	CASSVPIAGGPYTQYF	TGTGCCAGCAGCGTACCCATAGCGGGAGGGCCATATACGCAGTATTTT